Included here is one TCR beta chain sequence, with context. Antigen unknown. 60 Vbeta and 13 Jbeta primers were used in PCR. Produced via immunoSEQ multiplex PCR; TCRdb's table is partial and in-frame only. The sample consists of approximately 160,000 clones, 83% of them appearing once. The data originate from a study of cytomegalovirus exposure and HLA in healthy donors. Study information: Inside one of the first data releases sat around 85 million unique TCRs taken from HLA-typed donors. Study-level points and caveats: 87-base-pair reads could not separate some V segments, including TRBV6-2 and TRBV6-3. Analysis was carried out at a later point, and it linked a missense DCLRE1C variant to TCR beta V- and J-gene trimming.

CDR3 length: 13 residues. V was pared by 6 bases and J by 4 bases, with 1 base of the junction left unmatched. Per the germline V gene, CDR1 is ENHRY and CDR2 is SYGVKD. The clonotype was recovered from a man aged 45-60 years in good health and CMV-seropositive. The V gene is TRBV10-3, the J gene TRBJ2-7; TRBD2 agrees at 12 bases. Specimen: PBMCs. The CDR3 region has the DNA TGTGCCATCAGACTAGCGGGAGGATACGAGCAGTACTTC. It codes for CAIRLAGGYEQYF.